The 21 T cell receptor beta chains given below trace back to one sample, sequenced in a study of blood T cells in healthy people across ages. A J-beta primer mix and a sample-barcoded 5' primer were used in a second PCR of roughly 7 to 12 cycles. Via MiXCR, TCRdb re-called the 5' RACE reads, giving one row per CDR3 protein. The profile shows about 1.8 million distinct CDR3 sequences, 49% of them singletons. The specimen sequenced was blood. All receptors come from a woman aged 40 to 50 in good health.

This clonotype appeared a single time. The DNA for the CDR3 is TGTGCCAGCAGCGAAGCAGGGCAGGGAATCGGCTATGGCTACACCTTC. This codes for CASSEAGQGIGYGYTF. The chain has TRBV7-9 and TRBJ1-2, with a tentative D call TRBD1 (5 bases). Germline CDR1 SEHNR, CDR2 FQNEAQ (reference sequence). This CDR3 comprises 16 residues. V lost 5 bases and J 4 bases, leaving 20 bases between the germline ends.

This clonotype showed up many times. V gene TRBV4-1 combines with J gene TRBJ2-5, with TRBD2 identical over 11 bases. Germline CDR1 MGHRA, CDR2 YSYEKL. With 1 base clipped from V and 2 bases from J, the junction kept 6 bases outside the gene matches. CDR3 length equals 17 residues. The CDR3 DNA sequence: TGCGCCAGCAGCCAAGTGCAGACTAGCGGGGCACAAGAGACCCAGTACTTC. The encoded protein is CASSQVQTSGAQETQYF.

In this sample, this clonotype turned up a few times. This chain links TRBV29-1 with TRBJ2-7, with D uncertain. This CDR3 is 15 amino acids long. Germline CDR1 SQVTM, CDR2 ANQGSEA. Trimming removed 2 bases at V and 0 bases at J, with 14 bases between. As DNA, the CDR3 is TGCAGCGTTGAAAGCCCAAAGGCCAGCTCCTACGAGCAGTACTTC. Amino acids: CSVESPKASSYEQYF.

The J gene is TRBJ2-5, the V gene TRBV28; D is unresolved. The CDR3 runs to 14 residues. V was shortened by 5 bases and J by 3 bases, with 13 bases between the two germline ends. CDR1 and CDR2 (germline): MDHEN, SYDVKM. CDR3: CASSVRLVEETQYF. In DNA, the CDR3 is TGTGCCAGCAGTGTCCGATTGGTGGAAGAGACCCAGTACTTC. Based on the CDR3 plus reference TRBV28 and TRBJ2-5, the full variable domain is DVKVTQSSRYLVKRTGEKVFLECVQDMDHENMFWYRQDPGLGLRLIYFSYDVKMKEKGDIPEGYSVSREKKERFSLILESASTNQTSMYLCASSVRLVEETQYFGPGTRLLVL.

The chain has TRBV28 and TRBJ1-6, with D hard to call. In germline, CDR1 is MDHEN, CDR2 SYDVKM. Trimming removed 5 bases at V and 4 bases at J, with 15 bases between. The CDR3 extends over 16 amino acids. CDR3 coding DNA: TGTGCCAGCAGTCCCCCCGGCATGGGTTATAATTCACCCCTCCACTTT. Its protein product is CASSPPGMGYNSPLHF.

In this sample, this clonotype turned up a few times. The chain couples TRBV28 to TRBJ1-4; D call uncertain. V shed 8 bases and J shed 1 base, with 14 bases lying between them. This CDR3 has 15 residues. The V gene's germline CDR1 is MDHEN and CDR2 SYDVKM. CDR3 sequence reads: CASHPHRETNEKLFF. The DNA for the CDR3 is TGTGCCAGCCATCCGCACCGGGAAACTAATGAAAAACTGTTTTTT.

The V call is TRBV7-3, the J call TRBJ2-3; D remains unclear. Germline CDR1 and CDR2: SGHTA and FQGTGA. V lost 4 bases, J lost 6 bases, and 17 bases lay in between. This CDR3 spans 15 amino acids. DNA of the CDR3: TGTGCCAGCAGCTCGAACGGCCGCTATTCGGATACGCAGTATTTT. Translating it yields CASSSNGRYSDTQYF.

The V and J genes are TRBV4-2 and TRBJ1-1, with a tentative D call TRBD1 (5 bases). The CDR3 length is 18 residues. CDR1 LGHNA and CDR2 YNFKEQ come from the germline V gene. V was pared by 0 bases and J by 7 bases, with 24 bases between. CDR3 DNA: TGTGCCAGCAGCCAAGATGCTGGCTTGGGGGTAGTCATAGGTGAAGCTTTCTTT. This translates into CASSQDAGLGVVIGEAFF.

The table lists this clonotype with a few counts. The chain uses TRBV29-1 and TRBJ2-7; D uncertain. From germline, CDR1 is SQVTM and CDR2 ANQGSEA. This CDR3 is built from 12 residues. With 2 bases removed from V and 2 bases from J, the gap between germline ends came to 7 bases. The CDR3 bases are TGCAGCGTTGAAAGGAGCACCTACGAGCAGTACTTC. Protein product: CSVERSTYEQYF.

This clonotype has more than one count but fewer than ten. This rearrangement joins TRBV11-3 to TRBJ2-1, with 12 bases lining up with TRBD2. Germline CDR1 reads SGHNT; CDR2 reads YENEEA. V was pared by 2 bases and J by 7 bases, with 15 bases of the junction left unmatched. The CDR3 length is 19 residues. CDR3 sequence (DNA): TGTGCCAGCAGCTTAATGGGCCGGCTAGCGGGGGGGCCTGAGAATGAGCAGTTCTTC. Protein product: CASSLMGRLAGGPENEQFF.

V gene TRBV7-2 combines with J gene TRBJ1-5; D remains unclear. Germline V CDR1 and CDR2: SGHTA, FQGNSA. The CDR3 is 13 amino acids. Trimming removed 7 bases from V and 2 bases from J, with 9 bases in between. CDR3: CASTSLGNQPQHF. Written as DNA, the CDR3 is TGTGCCAGCACCTCTCTTGGCAATCAGCCCCAGCATTTT.

The genes are TRBV5-1 and TRBJ2-1; 11 bases are shared with TRBD2. The V gene's germline CDR1 is SGHRS and CDR2 YFSETQ. V shed 4 bases and J 5 bases; nucleotides not matched to a gene: 8. CDR3 size: 16 residues. The CDR3 DNA follows: TGCGCCAGCAGCCCCATGCTAGCGGGGGGAAACAATGAGCAGTTCTTC. This gives the protein CASSPMLAGGNNEQFF.

This clonotype was detected only a few times. This sequence joins TRBV28 and TRBJ2-5, with D possibly matching TRBD1 (5 bases). The CDR3 totals 14 residues. The germline CDR1 and CDR2 sequences are MDHEN and SYDVKM. Deletions cut 3 bases from V and 2 bases from J, with 10 bases between. For the CDR3, the DNA is TGTGCCAGCAGTTTCGTCAGGGCTCAAGAGACCCAGTACTTC. Amino acid sequence: CASSFVRAQETQYF.

The chain has TRBV12-3 or TRBV12-4 and TRBJ1-4; a weak D match, TRBD1 (5 bases). This CDR3 comprises 13 residues. V was pared by 2 bases and J by 8 bases, with 9 bases between. CDR3 residues: CASSLWTNEKLFF. CDR3 coding DNA: TGTGCCAGCAGTTTATGGACAAACGAAAAACTGTTTTTT.

The genes are TRBV21-1 and TRBJ2-5. TRBV21-1 corresponds to a pseudogene. The CDR3 has 15 amino acids. The CDR3 sequence: CASSTNDRGRETQYF. As DNA, the CDR3 is TGTGCCAGCAGCACTAACGACCGAGGAAGAGAGACCCAGTACTTC.

This clonotype has just a few counts. V is TRBV20-1 and J is TRBJ1-2; D is possibly TRBD1 (5 bases). The CDR3 covers 10 residues. CDR1 DFQATT and CDR2 SNEGSKA come from the germline V gene (reference sequence). Trimming pared 2 bases from V and 13 bases from J, leaving 11 bases between. CDR3 amino acids: CSARNPGLTF. CDR3 in DNA: TGCAGTGCTAGAAACCCAGGGCTCACCTTC.

The chain uses TRBV28 and TRBJ2-3; 8 bases line up with TRBD1. The germline CDR1 and CDR2 sequences are MDHEN and SYDVKM. The ends lost 5 bases at V and 4 bases at J; junction bases unmatched: 8. The CDR3 is 15 amino acids. The CDR3 DNA follows: TGTGCCAGCAGTCTAGAGGACAGGGTAGCAGATACGCAGTATTTT. It specifies CASSLEDRVADTQYF.

The V call is TRBV20-1, the J call TRBJ2-3, with 10 positions matching TRBD2. V lost 1 base to trimming and J lost 2 bases; unmatched junction nucleotides: 12. Germline V gene data show CDR1 as DFQATT and CDR2 as SNEGSKA (reference sequence). CDR3 size: 18 residues. CDR3 loop: CSARVAFGTSAPTDTQYF. CDR3 sequence (DNA): TGCAGTGCTAGAGTGGCCTTCGGGACTAGCGCCCCCACAGATACGCAGTATTTT.

This clonotype has only a few counts. The J gene is TRBJ1-2, the V gene TRBV7-3, with unresolved D. The CDR3 has 14 residues. With 1 base removed from V and 2 bases from J, the gap between germline ends came to 8 bases. From germline, CDR1 is SGHTA and CDR2 FQGTGA. The CDR3 coding sequence is TGTGCCAGCAGCTTAAAGGCGGGGAACTATGGCTACACCTTC. The encoded protein is CASSLKAGNYGYTF.

This clonotype was counted a few times. This chain connects TRBV29-1 to TRBJ1-2; D is perhaps TRBD1 (5 bases). Trimming stripped 7 bases from V and 5 bases from J, with 14 bases between. From germline, CDR1 is SQVTM and CDR2 ANQGSEA. The CDR3 is made up of 12 amino acids. As DNA, the CDR3 is TGCAGCGCCCGGGACTGGCCATATGGCTACACCTTC. This codes for CSARDWPYGYTF.

This clonotype was seen more than once but under ten times. J is TRBJ1-6 and V is TRBV3-1; D possibly corresponds to TRBD1 (5 bases). Germline V gives CDR1 LGHDT, CDR2 YNNKEL (reference sequence). V lost 7 bases and J 7 bases, leaving 14 bases between the germline ends. The CDR3 sequence is 14 residues long. CDR3 in amino acids: CASTPGPKNSPLHF. In nucleotides, the CDR3 is TGTGCCAGCACCCCGGGACCGAAGAATTCACCCCTCCACTTT.